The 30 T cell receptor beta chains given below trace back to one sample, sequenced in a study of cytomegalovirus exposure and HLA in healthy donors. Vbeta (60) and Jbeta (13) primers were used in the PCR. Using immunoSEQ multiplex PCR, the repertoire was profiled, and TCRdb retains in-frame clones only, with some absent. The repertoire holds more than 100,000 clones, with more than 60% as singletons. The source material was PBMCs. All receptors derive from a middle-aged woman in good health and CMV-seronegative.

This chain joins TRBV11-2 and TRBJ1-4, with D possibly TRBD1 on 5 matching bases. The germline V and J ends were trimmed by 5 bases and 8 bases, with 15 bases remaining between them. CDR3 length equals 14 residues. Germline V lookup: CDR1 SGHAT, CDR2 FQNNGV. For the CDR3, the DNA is TGTGCCAGCAGCCCAGGGAACCTGAAGGAAAAACTGTTTTTT. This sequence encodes CASSPGNLKEKLFF.

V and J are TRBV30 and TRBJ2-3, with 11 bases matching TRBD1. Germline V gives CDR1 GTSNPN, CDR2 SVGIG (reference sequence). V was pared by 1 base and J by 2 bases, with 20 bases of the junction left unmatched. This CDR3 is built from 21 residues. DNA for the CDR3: TGTGCCTGGAGTGGGATCGGGACAGGGGGATCAACACCCATATTCACAGATACGCAGTATTTT. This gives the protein CAWSGIGTGGSTPIFTDTQYF.

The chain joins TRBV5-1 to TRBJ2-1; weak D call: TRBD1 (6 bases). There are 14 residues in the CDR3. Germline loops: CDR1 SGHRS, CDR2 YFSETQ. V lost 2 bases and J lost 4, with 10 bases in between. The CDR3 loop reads CASSLGDNYNEQFF. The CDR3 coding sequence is TGCGCCAGCAGCTTAGGGGACAATTACAATGAGCAGTTCTTC. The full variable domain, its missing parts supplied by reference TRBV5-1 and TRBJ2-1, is KAGVTQTPRYLIKTRGQQVTLSCSPISGHRSVSWYQQTPGQGLQFLFEYFSETQRNKGNFPGRFSGRQFSNSRSEMNVSTLELGDSALYLCASSLGDNYNEQFFGPGTRLTVL.

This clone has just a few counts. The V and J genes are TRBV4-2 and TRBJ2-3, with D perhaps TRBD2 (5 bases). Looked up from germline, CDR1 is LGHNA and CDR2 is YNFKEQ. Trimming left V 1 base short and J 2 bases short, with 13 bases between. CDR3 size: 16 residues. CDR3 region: CASSQAKRSSTDTQYF. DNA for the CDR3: TGTGCCAGCAGCCAAGCTAAGCGGAGCTCCACAGATACGCAGTATTTT.

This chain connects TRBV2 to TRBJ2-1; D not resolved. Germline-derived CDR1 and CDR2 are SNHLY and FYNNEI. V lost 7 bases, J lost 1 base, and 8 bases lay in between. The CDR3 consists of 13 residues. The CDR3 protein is CASIPGSYNEQFF. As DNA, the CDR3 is TGTGCCAGCATCCCAGGTTCCTACAATGAGCAGTTCTTC. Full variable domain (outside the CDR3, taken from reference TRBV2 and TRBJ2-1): EPEVTQTPSHQVTQMGQEVILRCVPISNHLYFYWYRQILGQKVEFLVSFYNNEISEKSEIFDDQFSVERPDGSNFTLKIRSTKLEDSAMYFCASIPGSYNEQFFGPGTRLTVL.

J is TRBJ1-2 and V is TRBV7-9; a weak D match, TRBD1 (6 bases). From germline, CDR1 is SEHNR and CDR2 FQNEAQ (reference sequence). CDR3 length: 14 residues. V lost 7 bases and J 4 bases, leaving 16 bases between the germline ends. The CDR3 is CASTTGGQSYGYTF. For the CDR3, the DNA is TGTGCCAGCACCACGGGGGGGCAGAGCTATGGCTACACCTTC.

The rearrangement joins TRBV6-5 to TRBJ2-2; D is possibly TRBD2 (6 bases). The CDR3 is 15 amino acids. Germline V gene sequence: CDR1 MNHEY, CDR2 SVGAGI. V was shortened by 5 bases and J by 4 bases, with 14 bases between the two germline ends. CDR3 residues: CASSAGPPGTGELFF. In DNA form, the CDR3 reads TGTGCCAGCAGTGCGGGGCCCCCGGGCACCGGGGAGCTGTTTTTT.

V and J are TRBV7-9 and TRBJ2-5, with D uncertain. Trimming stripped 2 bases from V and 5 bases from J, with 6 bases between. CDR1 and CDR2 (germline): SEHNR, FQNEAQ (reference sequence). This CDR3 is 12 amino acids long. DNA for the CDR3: TGTGCCAGCAGCTTAATTCCGGAGACCCAGTACTTC. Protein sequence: CASSLIPETQYF.

This CDR3 is CASSRLQRNTEAFF. CDR3 coding DNA: TGTGCCAGCTCGCGACTACAGCGGAACACTGAAGCTTTCTTT. The genes are TRBV18 and TRBJ1-1; D call uncertain. Germline V gene sequence: CDR1 KGHSH, CDR2 LQKENI. Trimming cost V 6 bases and J 1 base, with 12 bases left between them. The CDR3 length is 14 residues. Full variable domain (rest looked up from reference TRBV18 and TRBJ1-1): NAGVMQNPRHLVRRRGQEARLRCSPMKGHSHVYWYRQLPEEGLKFMVYLQKENIIDESGMPKERFSAEFPKEGPSILRIQQVVRGDSAAYFCASSRLQRNTEAFFGQGTRLTVV.

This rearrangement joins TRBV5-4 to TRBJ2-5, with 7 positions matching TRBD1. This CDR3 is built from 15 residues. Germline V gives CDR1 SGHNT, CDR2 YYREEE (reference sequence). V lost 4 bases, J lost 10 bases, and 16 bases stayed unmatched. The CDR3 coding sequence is TGTGCCAGCAGCAATAATGACAGGGACCAGATGGACCAGTACTTC. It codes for CASSNNDRDQMDQYF.

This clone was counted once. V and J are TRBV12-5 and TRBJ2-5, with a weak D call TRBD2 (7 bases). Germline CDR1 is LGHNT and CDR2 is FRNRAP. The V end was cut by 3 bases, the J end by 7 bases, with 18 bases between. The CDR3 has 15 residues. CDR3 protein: CASGFMAGAGGTQYF. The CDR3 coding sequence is TGTGCTAGTGGTTTTATGGCGGGGGCCGGGGGGACCCAGTACTTC. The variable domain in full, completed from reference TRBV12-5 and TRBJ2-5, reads DARVTQTPRHKVTEMGQEVTMRCQPILGHNTVFWYRQTMMQGLELLAYFRNRAPLDDSGMPKDRFSAEMPDATLATLKIQPSEPRDSAVYFCASGFMAGAGGTQYFGPGTRLLVL.

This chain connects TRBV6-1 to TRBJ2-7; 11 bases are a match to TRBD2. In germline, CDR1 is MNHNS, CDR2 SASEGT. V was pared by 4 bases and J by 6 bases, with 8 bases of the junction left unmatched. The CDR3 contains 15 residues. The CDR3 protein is CASSATSGSHSEQYF. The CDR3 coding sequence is TGTGCCAGCAGTGCCACTAGCGGGAGTCACAGCGAGCAGTACTTC.

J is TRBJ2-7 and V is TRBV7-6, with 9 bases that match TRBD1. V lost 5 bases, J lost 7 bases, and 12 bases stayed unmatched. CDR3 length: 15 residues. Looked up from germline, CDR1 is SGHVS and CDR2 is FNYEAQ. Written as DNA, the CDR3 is TGTGCCAGCAGCCTCAGGACAGGGGAGAGGGGGGAGCAGTACTTC. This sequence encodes CASSLRTGERGEQYF.

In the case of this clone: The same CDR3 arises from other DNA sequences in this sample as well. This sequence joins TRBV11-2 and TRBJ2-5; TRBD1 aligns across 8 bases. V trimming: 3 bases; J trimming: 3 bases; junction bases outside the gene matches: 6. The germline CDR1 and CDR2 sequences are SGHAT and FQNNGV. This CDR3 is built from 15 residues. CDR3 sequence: CASSFGTGVEETQYF. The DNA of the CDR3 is TGTGCCAGCAGCTTTGGGACAGGAGTTGAAGAGACCCAGTACTTC.

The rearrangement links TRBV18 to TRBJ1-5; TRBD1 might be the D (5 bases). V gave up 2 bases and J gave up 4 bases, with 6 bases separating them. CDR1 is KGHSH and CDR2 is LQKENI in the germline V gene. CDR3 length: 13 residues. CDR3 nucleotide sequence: TGTGCCAGCTCACCAGGGGGGAATCAGCCCCAGCATTTT. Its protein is CASSPGGNQPQHF.

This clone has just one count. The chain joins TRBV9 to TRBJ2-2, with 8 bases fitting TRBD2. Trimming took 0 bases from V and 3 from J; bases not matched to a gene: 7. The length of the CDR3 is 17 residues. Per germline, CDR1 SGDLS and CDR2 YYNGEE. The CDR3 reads CASSVEAGGLDTGELFF. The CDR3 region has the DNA TGTGCCAGCAGCGTAGAGGCGGGAGGTCTCGACACCGGGGAGCTGTTTTTT.

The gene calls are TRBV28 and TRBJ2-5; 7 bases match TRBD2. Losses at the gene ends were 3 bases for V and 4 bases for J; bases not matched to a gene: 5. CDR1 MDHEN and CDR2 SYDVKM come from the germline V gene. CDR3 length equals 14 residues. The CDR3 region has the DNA TGTGCCAGCAGTTTCCAACTAGCGCGAGAGACCCAGTACTTC. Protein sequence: CASSFQLARETQYF.

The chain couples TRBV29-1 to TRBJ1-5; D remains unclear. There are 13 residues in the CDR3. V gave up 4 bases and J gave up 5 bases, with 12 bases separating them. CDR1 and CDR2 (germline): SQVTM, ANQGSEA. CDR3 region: CSVGATGDQPQHF. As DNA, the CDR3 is TGCAGCGTTGGGGCCACTGGCGATCAGCCCCAGCATTTT.

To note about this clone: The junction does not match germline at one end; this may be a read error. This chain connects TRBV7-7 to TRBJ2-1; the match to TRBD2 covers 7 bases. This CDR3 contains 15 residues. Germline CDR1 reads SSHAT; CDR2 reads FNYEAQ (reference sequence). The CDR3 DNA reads TGTGCTAGCAGCATGGGCCTAGCGGTCTACAATGAGCAGTTCTTC. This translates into CASSMGLAVYNEQFF.

The CDR3 coding sequence is TGTGCCAGCAGCCCCTCAACTAGCGGGGGGGCGGGTGAGACCCAGTACTTC. The encoded protein is CASSPSTSGGAGETQYF. V and J are TRBV5-4 and TRBJ2-5; 13 nucleotides agree with TRBD2. Germline V gives CDR1 SGHNT, CDR2 YYREEE (reference sequence). V gave up 4 bases and J gave up 5 bases; unmatched junction bases: 11. CDR3 length equals 17 residues.

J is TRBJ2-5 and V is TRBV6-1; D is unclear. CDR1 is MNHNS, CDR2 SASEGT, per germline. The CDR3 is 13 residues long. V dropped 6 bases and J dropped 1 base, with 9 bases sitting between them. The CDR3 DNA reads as TGTGCCAGCAGCCCAGGTTTCCAAGAGACCCAGTACTTC. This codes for CASSPGFQETQYF.

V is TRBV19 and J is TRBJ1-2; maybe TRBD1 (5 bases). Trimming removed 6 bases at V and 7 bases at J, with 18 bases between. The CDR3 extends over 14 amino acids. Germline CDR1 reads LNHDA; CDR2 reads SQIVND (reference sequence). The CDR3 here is CASRAPLGGSGYTF. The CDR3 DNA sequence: TGTGCCAGTAGAGCTCCCCTCGGGGGATCTGGCTACACCTTC.

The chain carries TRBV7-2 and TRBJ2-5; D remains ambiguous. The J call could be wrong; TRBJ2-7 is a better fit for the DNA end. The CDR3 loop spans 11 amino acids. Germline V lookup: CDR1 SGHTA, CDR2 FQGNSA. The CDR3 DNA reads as TGTGCCAGCAGCCTTTCCTACGAGCAGTACTTC. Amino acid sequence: CASSLSYEQYF.

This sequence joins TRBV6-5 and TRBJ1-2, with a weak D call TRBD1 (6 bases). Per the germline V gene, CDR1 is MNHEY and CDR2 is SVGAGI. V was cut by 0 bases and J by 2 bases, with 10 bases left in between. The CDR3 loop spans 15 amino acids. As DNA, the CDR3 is TGTGCCAGCAGTTACTCGGTCACAGGGAACTATGGCTACACCTTC. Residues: CASSYSVTGNYGYTF.

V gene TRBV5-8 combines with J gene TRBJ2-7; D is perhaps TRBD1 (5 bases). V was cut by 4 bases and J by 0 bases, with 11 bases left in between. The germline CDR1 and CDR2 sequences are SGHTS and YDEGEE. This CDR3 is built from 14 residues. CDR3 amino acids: CASSRKQDSYEQYF. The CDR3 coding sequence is TGTGCCAGCAGCCGTAAACAGGACTCCTACGAGCAGTACTTC.

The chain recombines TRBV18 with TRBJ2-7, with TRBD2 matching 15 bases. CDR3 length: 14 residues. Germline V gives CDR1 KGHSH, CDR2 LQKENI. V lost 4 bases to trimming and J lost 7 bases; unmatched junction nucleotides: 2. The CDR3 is CASSQGLAGGEQYF. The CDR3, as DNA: TGTGCCAGCTCACAGGGACTAGCGGGAGGTGAGCAGTACTTC.

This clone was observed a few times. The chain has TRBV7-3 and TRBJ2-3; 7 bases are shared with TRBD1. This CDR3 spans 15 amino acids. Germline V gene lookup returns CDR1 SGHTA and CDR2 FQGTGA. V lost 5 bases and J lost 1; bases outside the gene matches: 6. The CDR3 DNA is TGTGCCAGCAGCACGACAGGGTCGGGCACAGATACGCAGTATTTT. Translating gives CASSTTGSGTDTQYF.

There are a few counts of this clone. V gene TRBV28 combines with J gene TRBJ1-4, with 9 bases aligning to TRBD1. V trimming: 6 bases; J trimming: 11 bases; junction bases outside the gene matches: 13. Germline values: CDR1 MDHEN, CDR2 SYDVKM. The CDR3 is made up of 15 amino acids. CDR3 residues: CASSTSGTGSWKLFF. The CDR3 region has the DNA TGTGCCAGCAGCACCTCCGGGACAGGGAGTTGGAAACTGTTTTTT.

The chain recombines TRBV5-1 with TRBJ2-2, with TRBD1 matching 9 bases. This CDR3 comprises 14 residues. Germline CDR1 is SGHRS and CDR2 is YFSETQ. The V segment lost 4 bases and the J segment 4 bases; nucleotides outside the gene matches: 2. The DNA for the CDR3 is TGCGCCAGCAGCCGGACAGGGGCCACCGGGGAGCTGTTTTTT. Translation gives CASSRTGATGELFF.

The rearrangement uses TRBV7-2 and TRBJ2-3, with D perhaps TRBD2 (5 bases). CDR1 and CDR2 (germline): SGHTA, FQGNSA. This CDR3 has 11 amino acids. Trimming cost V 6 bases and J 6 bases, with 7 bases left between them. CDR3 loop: CASSREDTQYF. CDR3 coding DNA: TGTGCCAGCAGTAGGGAGGATACGCAGTATTTT.